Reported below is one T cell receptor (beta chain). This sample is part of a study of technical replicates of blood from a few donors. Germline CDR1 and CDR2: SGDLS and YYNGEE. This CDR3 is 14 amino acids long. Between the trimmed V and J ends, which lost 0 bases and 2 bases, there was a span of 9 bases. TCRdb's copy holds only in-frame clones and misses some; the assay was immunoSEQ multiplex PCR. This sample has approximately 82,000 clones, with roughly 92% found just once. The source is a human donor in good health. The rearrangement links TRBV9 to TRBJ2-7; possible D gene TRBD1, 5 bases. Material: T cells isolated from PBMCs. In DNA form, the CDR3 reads TGTGCCAGCAGCGTAGGACAGACAACCTACGAGCAGTACTTC. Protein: CASSVGQTTYEQYF.